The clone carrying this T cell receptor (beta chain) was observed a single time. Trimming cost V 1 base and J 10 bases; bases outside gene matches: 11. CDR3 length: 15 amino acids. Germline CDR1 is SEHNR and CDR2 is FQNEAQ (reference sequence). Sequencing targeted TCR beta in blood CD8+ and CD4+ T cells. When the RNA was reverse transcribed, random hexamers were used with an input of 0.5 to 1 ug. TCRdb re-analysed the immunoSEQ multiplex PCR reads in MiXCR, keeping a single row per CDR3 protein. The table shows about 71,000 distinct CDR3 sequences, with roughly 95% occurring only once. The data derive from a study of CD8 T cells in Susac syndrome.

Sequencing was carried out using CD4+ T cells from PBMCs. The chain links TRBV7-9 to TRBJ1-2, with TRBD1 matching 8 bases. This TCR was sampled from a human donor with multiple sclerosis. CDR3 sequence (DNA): TGTGCCAGCAGCTTAGGTGCCGGACAGGGTACATCCTACACCTTC. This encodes CASSLGAGQGTSYTF.